This T cell receptor beta chain was captured by sequencing in a study of CD8+CD57+ T cells in acquired aplastic anemia. Study-level background: Mean yield of DNA from sorted CD4+ and CD8+ cells was approximately 3 ug. Overall study results and limits: Patients and controls had CD8+ Simpson's diversity values that were not significantly distinct.

The V and J ends lost 0 bases and 3 bases respectively, with 6 bases between them. CDR1 is MNHEY and CDR2 is SVGEGT in the germline V gene. The CDR3 extends over 13 amino acids. The study profiled TCR beta VDJ and CDR3 using genomic DNA as template. MiXCR was run by TCRdb on the reads, yielding one entry per CDR3 protein. The table has under 200,000 distinct CDR3 sequences, less than 50% seen once. Ten or more counts support this clonotype. Its matching antigen is unknown. Patients chosen for sequencing had shown CD8+CD57+ cell expansion by flow cytometry. The gene calls are TRBV6-2 or TRBV6-3 and TRBJ2-7; no reliable D call. The sample taken for sequencing was sorted CD4+, CD8+, or CD8+CD57+ T cells (not recorded which) from PBMCs. The receptor was isolated from a human donor with aplastic anemia. The CDR3 reads CASSYSRIYEQYF. The CDR3 coding sequence is TGTGCCAGCAGTTACTCGAGAATCTACGAGCAGTACTTC.